Reported below is one T cell receptor beta chain. Its antigen is currently unknown. TCRdb's table, derived via immunoSEQ multiplex PCR, lists solely in-frame clones and lacks some. The table includes 20,000 to 25,000 clones, around 79% detected once. Described time point: week 11, during vaccination. Topical imiquimod accompanied each vaccine dose, which consisted of 300 ug of mutant IDH1 20-mer peptide. Donors had new WHO grade 3 or 4 IDH1-mutant, ATRX-lost astrocytomas. This entry comes from a study of a mutant IDH1 vaccine in newly diagnosed glioma. About the research overall: Among treated patients, about 60% were male and roughly 38% female, and mean age was roughly 40 years. Antecedent treatment encompassed radiotherapy, temozolomide, or their combination; the majority received both.

The CDR3 runs 17 residues. The germline CDR1 and CDR2 sequences are SGHTA and FQGNSA. J lost 0 bases, V lost 3 bases, and 6 bases had no gene match. The sample consisted of PBMCs, taken from a glioma patient whose treatment included an IDH1 peptide vaccine. This chain joins TRBV7-2 and TRBJ1-1; 11 bases are a match to TRBD1. The clonotype originates from a man in his forties with glioma. This chain's CDR3 is CASSFWTGGNMNTEAFF. The CDR3 coding sequence is TGTGCCAGCAGCTTTTGGACAGGGGGCAACATGAACACTGAAGCTTTCTTT.